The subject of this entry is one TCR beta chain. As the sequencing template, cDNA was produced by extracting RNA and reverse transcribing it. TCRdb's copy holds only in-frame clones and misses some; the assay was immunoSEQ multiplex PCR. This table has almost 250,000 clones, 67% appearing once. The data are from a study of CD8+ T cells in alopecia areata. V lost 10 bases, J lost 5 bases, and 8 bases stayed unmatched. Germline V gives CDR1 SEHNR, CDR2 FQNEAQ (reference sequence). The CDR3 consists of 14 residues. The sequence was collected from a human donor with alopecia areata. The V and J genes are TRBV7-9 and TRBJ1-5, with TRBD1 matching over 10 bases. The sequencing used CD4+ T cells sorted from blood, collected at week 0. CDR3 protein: CATSGQGIYQPQHF. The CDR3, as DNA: TGTGCCACCTCGGGACAGGGGATTTATCAGCCCCAGCATTTT.